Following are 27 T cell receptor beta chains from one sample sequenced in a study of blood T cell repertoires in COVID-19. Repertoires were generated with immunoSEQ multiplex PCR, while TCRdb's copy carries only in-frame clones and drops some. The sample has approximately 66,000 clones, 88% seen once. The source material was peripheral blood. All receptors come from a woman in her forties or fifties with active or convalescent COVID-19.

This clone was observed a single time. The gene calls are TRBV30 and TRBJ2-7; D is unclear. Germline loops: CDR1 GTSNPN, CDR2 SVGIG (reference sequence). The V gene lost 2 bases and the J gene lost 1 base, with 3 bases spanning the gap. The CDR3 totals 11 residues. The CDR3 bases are TGTGCCTGGAGTACATCCTACGAGCAGTACTTC. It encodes CAWSTSYEQYF.

CDR3 in amino acids: CSVDPGGPSYNEQFF. The CDR3 region has the DNA TGCAGCGTTGATCCAGGGGGCCCTTCCTACAATGAGCAGTTCTTC. The chain combines TRBV29-1 with TRBJ2-1; TRBD1 agrees at 8 bases. Germline loops: CDR1 SQVTM, CDR2 ANQGSEA. There are 15 residues in the CDR3. V dropped 3 bases and J dropped 1; count of bases not matched to a gene: 5.

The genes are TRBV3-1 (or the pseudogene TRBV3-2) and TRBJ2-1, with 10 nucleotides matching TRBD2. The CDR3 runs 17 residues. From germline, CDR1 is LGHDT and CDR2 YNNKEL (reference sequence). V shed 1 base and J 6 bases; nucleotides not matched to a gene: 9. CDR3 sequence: CASSQGASGSIGNEQFF. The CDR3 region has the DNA TGTGCCAGCAGCCAAGGGGCTAGCGGGAGTATCGGCAATGAGCAGTTCTTC.

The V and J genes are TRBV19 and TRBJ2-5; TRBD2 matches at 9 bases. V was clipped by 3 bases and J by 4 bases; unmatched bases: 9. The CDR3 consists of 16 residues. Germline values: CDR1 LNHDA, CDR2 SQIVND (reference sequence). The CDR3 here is CASSISSGSFGETQYF. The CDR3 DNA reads TGTGCCAGTAGTATTAGTAGCGGGAGTTTCGGAGAGACCCAGTACTTC. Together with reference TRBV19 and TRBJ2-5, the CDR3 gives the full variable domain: DGGITQSPKYLFRKEGQNVTLSCEQNLNHDAMYWYRQDPGQGLRLIYYSQIVNDFQKGDIAEGYSVSREKKESFPLTVTSAQKNPTAFYLCASSISSGSFGETQYFGPGTRLLVL.

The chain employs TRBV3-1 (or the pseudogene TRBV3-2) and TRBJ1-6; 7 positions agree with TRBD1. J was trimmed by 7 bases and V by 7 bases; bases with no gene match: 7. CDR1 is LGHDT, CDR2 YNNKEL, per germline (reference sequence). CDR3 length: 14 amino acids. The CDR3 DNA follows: TGTGCCAGCATCCAGCAGGGGGTGAATTCACCCCTCCACTTT. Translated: CASIQQGVNSPLHF.

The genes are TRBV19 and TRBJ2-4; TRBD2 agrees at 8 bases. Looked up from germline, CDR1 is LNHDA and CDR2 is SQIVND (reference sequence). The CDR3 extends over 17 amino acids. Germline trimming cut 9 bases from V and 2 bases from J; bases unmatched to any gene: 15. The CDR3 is CASTFSGTGATKNIQYF. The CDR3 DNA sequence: TGTGCCAGCACCTTTAGCGGGACCGGGGCTACCAAAAACATTCAGTACTTC.

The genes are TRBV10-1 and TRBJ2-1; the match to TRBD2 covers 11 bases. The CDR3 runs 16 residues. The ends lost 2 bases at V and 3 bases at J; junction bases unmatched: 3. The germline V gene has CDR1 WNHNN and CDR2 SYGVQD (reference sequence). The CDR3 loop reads CASSEVGTSGYNEQFF. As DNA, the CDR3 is TGCGCCAGCAGTGAGGTCGGGACTAGCGGCTACAATGAGCAGTTCTTC.

CDR3 sequence: CAWRAALITDTQYF. The CDR3 region has the DNA TGTGCCTGGAGAGCGGCCCTCATCACAGATACGCAGTATTTT. The V gene is TRBV30, the J gene TRBJ2-3, with D tentatively TRBD2 (5 bases). This CDR3 has 14 residues. Germline V gene lookup returns CDR1 GTSNPN and CDR2 SVGIG (reference sequence). V dropped 3 bases and J dropped 2 bases, with 12 bases sitting between them.

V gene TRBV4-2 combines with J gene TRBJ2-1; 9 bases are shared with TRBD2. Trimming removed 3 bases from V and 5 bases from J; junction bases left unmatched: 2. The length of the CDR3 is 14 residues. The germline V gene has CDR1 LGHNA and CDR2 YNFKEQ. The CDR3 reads CASSQASGDNEQFF. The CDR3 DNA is TGTGCCAGCAGCCAGGCTAGCGGGGACAATGAGCAGTTCTTC.

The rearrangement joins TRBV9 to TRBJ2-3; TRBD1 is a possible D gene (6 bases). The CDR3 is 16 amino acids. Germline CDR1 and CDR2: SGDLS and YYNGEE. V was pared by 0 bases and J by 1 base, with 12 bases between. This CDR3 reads CASSVEVEGGTDTQYF. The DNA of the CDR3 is TGTGCCAGCAGCGTAGAAGTCGAGGGGGGCACAGATACGCAGTATTTT.

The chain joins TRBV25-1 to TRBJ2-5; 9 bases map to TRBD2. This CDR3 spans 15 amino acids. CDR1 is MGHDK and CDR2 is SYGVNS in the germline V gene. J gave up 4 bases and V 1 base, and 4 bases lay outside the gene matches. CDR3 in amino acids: CASSELAGEGETQYF. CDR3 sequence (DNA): TGTGCCAGCAGTGAATTAGCGGGAGAGGGAGAGACCCAGTACTTC.

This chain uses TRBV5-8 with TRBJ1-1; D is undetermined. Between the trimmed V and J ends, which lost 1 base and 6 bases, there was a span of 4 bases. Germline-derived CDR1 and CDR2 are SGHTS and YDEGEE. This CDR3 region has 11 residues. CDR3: CASSLFAEAFF. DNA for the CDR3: TGTGCCAGCAGCTTGTTCGCTGAAGCTTTCTTT.

Here the CDR3 reads CSVLAGSSYNEQFF. For the CDR3, the DNA is TGCAGCGTTCTAGCGGGGAGCTCCTACAATGAGCAGTTCTTC. This chain connects TRBV29-1 to TRBJ2-1, with 9 bases lining up with TRBD2. The CDR3 runs to 14 residues. Germline CDR1 is SQVTM and CDR2 is ANQGSEA. After removal of 5 bases from V and 0 bases from J, the junction contained 2 bases not matched to a gene.

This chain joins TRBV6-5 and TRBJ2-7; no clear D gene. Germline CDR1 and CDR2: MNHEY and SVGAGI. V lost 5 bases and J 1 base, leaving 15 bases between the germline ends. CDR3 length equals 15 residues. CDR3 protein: CASSIQFQGSYEQYF. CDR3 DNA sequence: TGTGCCAGCAGTATACAGTTCCAAGGTTCCTACGAGCAGTACTTC.

The CDR3 region has the DNA TGTGCCAGCAGCCAGGCCCCGTTGACCGGGACAGTTAATTCACCCCTCCACTTT. Translating gives CASSQAPLTGTVNSPLHF. This rearrangement joins TRBV3-1 (or the pseudogene TRBV3-2) to TRBJ1-6; 7 nucleotides agree with TRBD1. V lost 3 bases and J lost 6; bases outside the gene matches: 14. The CDR3 has 18 residues. The V gene's germline CDR1 is LGHDT and CDR2 YNNKEL (reference sequence).

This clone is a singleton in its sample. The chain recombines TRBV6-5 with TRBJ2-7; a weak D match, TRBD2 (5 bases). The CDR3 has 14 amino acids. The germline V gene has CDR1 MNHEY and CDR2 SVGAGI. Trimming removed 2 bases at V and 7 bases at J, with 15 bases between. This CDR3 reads CASSYRVSTTEQYF. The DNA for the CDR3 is TGTGCCAGCAGTTACAGGGTTTCGACTACGGAGCAGTACTTC.

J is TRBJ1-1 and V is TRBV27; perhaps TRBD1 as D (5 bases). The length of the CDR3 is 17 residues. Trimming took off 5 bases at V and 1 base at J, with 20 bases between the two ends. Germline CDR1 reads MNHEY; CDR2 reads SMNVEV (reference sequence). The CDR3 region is CASSPPPYSTGNTEAFF. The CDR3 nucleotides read TGTGCCAGCAGTCCCCCCCCATATTCTACAGGGAACACTGAAGCTTTCTTT.

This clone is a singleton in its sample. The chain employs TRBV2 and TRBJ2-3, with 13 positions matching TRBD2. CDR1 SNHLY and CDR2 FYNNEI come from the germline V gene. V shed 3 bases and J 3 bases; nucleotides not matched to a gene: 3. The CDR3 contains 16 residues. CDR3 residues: CASSDPGLAGTDTQYF. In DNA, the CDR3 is TGTGCCAGCAGTGATCCGGGACTAGCGGGGACAGATACGCAGTATTTT. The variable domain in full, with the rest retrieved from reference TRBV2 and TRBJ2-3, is EPEVTQTPSHQVTQMGQEVILRCVPISNHLYFYWYRQILGQKVEFLVSFYNNEISEKSEIFDDQFSVERPDGSNFTLKIRSTKLEDSAMYFCASSDPGLAGTDTQYFGPGTRLTVL.

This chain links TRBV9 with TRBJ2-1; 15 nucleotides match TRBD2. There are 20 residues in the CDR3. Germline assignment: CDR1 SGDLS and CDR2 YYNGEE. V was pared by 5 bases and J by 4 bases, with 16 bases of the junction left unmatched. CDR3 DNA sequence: TGTGCCAGCAGTAGCCCACGGACTAGCGGGAGGGGTATGAATTACAATGAGCAGTTCTTC. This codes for CASSSPRTSGRGMNYNEQFF. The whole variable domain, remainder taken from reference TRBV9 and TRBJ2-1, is DSGVTQTPKHLITATGQRVTLRCSPRSGDLSVYWYQQSLDQGLQFLIQYYNGEERAKGNILERFSAQQFPDLHSELNLSSLELGDSALYFCASSSPRTSGRGMNYNEQFFGPGTRLTVL.

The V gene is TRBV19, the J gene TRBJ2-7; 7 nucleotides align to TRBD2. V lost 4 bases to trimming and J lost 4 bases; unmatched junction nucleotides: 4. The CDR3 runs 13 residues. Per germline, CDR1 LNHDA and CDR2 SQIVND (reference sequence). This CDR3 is CASSRTSVYEQYF. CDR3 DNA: TGTGCCAGTAGTAGGACTAGTGTTTACGAGCAGTACTTC.

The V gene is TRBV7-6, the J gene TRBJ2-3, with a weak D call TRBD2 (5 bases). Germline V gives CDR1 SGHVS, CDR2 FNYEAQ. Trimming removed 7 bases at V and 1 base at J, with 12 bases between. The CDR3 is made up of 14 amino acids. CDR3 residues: CASTEGRRTDTQYF. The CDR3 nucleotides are TGTGCCAGCACCGAGGGCAGGCGCACAGATACGCAGTATTTT.

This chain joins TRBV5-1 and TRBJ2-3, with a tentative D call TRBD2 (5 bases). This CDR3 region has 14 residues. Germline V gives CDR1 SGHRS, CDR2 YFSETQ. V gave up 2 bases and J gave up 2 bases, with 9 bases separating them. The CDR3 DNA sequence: TGCGCCAGCAGCTTAGGACTCCTCACAGATACGCAGTATTTT. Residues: CASSLGLLTDTQYF.

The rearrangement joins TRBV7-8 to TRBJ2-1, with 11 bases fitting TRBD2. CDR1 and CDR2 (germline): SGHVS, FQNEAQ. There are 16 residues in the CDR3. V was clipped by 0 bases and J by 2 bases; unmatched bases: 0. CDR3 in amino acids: CASSLALAGAYNEQFF. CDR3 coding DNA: TGTGCCAGCAGCTTAGCACTAGCGGGAGCCTACAATGAGCAGTTCTTC.

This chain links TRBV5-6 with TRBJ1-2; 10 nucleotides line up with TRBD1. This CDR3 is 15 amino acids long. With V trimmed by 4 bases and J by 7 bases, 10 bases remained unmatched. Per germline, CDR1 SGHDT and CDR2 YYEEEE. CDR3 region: CASSPTGQGKAGYTF. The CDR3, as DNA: TGTGCCAGCAGCCCGACGGGACAGGGGAAGGCTGGCTACACCTTC.

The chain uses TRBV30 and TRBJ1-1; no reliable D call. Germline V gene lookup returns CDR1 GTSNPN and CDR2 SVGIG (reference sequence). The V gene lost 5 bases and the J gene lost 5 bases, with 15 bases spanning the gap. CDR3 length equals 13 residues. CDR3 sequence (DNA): TGTGCCTGGTCGCGGTTAGGCGCGACTGAAGCTTTCTTT. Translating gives CAWSRLGATEAFF.

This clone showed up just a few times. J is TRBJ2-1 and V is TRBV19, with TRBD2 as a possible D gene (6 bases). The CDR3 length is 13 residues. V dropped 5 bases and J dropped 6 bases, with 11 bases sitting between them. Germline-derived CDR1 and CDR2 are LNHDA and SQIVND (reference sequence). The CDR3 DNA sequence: TGTGCCAGTAGTCTATCTAGCGTCAATGAGCAGTTCTTC. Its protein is CASSLSSVNEQFF.

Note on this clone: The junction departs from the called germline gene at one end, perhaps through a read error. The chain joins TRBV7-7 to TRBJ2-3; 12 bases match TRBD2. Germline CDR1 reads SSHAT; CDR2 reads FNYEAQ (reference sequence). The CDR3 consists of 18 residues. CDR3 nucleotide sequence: TGTGCTAGCAGCCTAGGACTAGCGGGAACAACTAGCACAGATACGCAGTATTTT. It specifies CASSLGLAGTTSTDTQYF.